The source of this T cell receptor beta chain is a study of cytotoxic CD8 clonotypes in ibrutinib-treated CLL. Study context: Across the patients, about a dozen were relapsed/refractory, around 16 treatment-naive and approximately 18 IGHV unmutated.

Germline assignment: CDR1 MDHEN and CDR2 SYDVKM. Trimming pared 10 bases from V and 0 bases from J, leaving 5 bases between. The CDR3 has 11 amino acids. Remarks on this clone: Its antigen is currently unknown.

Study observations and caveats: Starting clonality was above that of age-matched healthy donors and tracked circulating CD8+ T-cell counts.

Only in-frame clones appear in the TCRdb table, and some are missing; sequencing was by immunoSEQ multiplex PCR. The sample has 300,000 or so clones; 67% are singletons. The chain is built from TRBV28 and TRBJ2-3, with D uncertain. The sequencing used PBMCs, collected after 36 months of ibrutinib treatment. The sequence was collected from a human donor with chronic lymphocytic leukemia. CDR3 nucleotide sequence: TGTGCCACCCGGAGCACAGATACGCAGTATTTT. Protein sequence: CATRSTDTQYF.